These 18 T cell receptor beta chains share one sample of origin, sequenced in a study of T cells of healthy individuals. TCRdb re-called the 5' RACE reads through MiXCR, storing one row per CDR3 protein. The sample has some 100,000 distinct CDR3 sequences, about 16% seen once; the top ten hold over 5%. Receptor source: a human donor in good health.

The rearrangement links TRBV20-1 to TRBJ2-1; maybe TRBD2 (5 bases). Germline CDR1 DFQATT, CDR2 SNEGSKA (reference sequence). This CDR3 contains 14 residues. V lost 0 bases, J lost 9 bases, and 15 bases lay in between. The CDR3 region is CSARESEGRPEQFF. Written as DNA, the CDR3 is TGCAGTGCTAGAGAGTCCGAGGGCCGCCCTGAGCAGTTCTTC.

CDR3 sequence (DNA): TGTGCCAGCAGTTTATTAGGGATAGAGACCCAGTACTTC. As protein: CASSLLGIETQYF. V is TRBV12-3 or TRBV12-4 and J is TRBJ2-5; D is unresolved. V shed 2 bases and J shed 4 bases, with 8 bases lying between them. CDR3 length equals 13 residues.

This chain links TRBV2 with TRBJ2-1; TRBD2 might be the D (5 bases). Germline V gene data show CDR1 as SNHLY and CDR2 as FYNNEI. V dropped 2 bases and J dropped 5 bases, with 13 bases sitting between them. The length of the CDR3 is 15 residues. The CDR3 region is CASSESWLANNEQFF. DNA of the CDR3: TGTGCCAGCAGTGAATCGTGGCTAGCTAACAATGAGCAGTTCTTC.

The V call is TRBV18, the J call TRBJ2-7; 7 positions agree with TRBD1. The CDR3 spans 13 residues. Germline V gene data show CDR1 as KGHSH and CDR2 as LQKENI. With 3 bases clipped from V and 7 bases from J, the junction kept 6 bases outside the gene matches. The CDR3: CASSPGTAFEQYF. As DNA, the CDR3 is TGTGCCAGCTCACCCGGGACAGCCTTTGAGCAGTACTTC.

CDR3 region: CASSQIAGPFQETQYF. CDR3 DNA sequence: TGTGCCAGCAGCCAGATAGCGGGACCCTTTCAAGAGACCCAGTACTTC. The J gene is TRBJ2-5, the V gene TRBV3-1; 8 bases align to TRBD2. Germline V gene sequence: CDR1 LGHDT, CDR2 YNNKEL (reference sequence). This CDR3 comprises 16 residues. The V and J ends lost 3 bases and 2 bases, in that order; junction bases with no gene match: 8.

The rearrangement links TRBV28 to TRBJ2-1, with 8 bases fitting TRBD2. V was clipped by 7 bases and J by 6 bases; unmatched bases: 2. Germline V gives CDR1 MDHEN, CDR2 SYDVKM. The CDR3 is 12 amino acids. The DNA for the CDR3 is TGTGCCAGCACTAGCGGGCCCAATGAGCAGTTCTTC. Its translation: CASTSGPNEQFF.

This clonotype appeared many times. A read error may produce the germline difference seen at one junction end. The chain combines TRBV20-1 with TRBJ2-2; D is undetermined. This CDR3 contains 14 residues. CDR1 and CDR2 from the germline V gene are DFQATT and SNEGSKA (reference sequence). CDR3 nucleotide sequence: TGCAGTGCCCTCCCGGACCCGAAGACCGGGGAGCTGTTTTTT. Translated: CSALPDPKTGELFF.

The chain couples TRBV12-3 or TRBV12-4 to TRBJ2-1; 14 bases map to TRBD2. The CDR3 spans 16 residues. Unmatched junction bases numbered 7, after V lost 8 bases and J lost 4 bases. CDR3 in DNA: TGTGCCAGCGGCGGGACTAGCGGGAGCTTATACAATGAGCAGTTCTTC. Its protein is CASGGTSGSLYNEQFF.

The chain carries TRBV19 and TRBJ2-1; 7 nucleotides line up with TRBD2. Germline V CDR1 and CDR2: LNHDA, SQIVND (reference sequence). The CDR3 extends over 18 amino acids. V lost 6 bases to trimming and J lost 2 bases; unmatched junction nucleotides: 16. The CDR3 here is CASRNSINRGSPYNEQFF. In nucleotides, the CDR3 is TGTGCCAGTAGGAATAGCATTAATCGCGGGAGCCCCTACAATGAGCAGTTCTTC.

There are a few counts of this clonotype. In DNA, the CDR3 is TGTGCCAGCAGAACGCGGGGGGTCCCGTTCCAAGAGACCCAGTACTTC. This codes for CASRTRGVPFQETQYF. This chain links TRBV28 with TRBJ2-5, with 8 bases identical to TRBD2. The CDR3 loop spans 16 amino acids. In germline, CDR1 is MDHEN, CDR2 SYDVKM. J lost 1 base, V lost 6 bases, and 10 bases had no gene match.

The V call is TRBV4-3, the J call TRBJ1-2; 9 bases are a match to TRBD1. Trimming removed 3 bases from V and 9 bases from J; junction bases left unmatched: 8. Germline V CDR1 and CDR2: LGHNA, YSLEER. The CDR3 totals 14 residues. CDR3: CASSHQGGQGSYTF. In DNA, the CDR3 is TGCGCCAGCAGCCACCAAGGGGGACAGGGCAGCTACACCTTC.

Only a few counts were recorded for this clonotype. V gene TRBV6-2 or TRBV6-3 combines with J gene TRBJ1-6; D may be TRBD1 (5 bases). With 5 bases removed from V and 6 bases from J, the gap between germline ends came to 20 bases. CDR1 is MNHEY, CDR2 SVGEGT, per germline. CDR3 size: 17 residues. The CDR3 DNA sequence: TGTGCCAGCAGTACCTTACGTACAGGACGGATTAATTCACCCCTCCACTTT. The encoded protein is CASSTLRTGRINSPLHF.

The chain combines TRBV2 with TRBJ2-7, with D perhaps matching TRBD1 (6 bases). The CDR3 runs 14 residues. Germline CDR1 is SNHLY and CDR2 is FYNNEI. V gave up 10 bases and J gave up 3 bases, with 19 bases separating them. For the CDR3, the DNA is TGTGCCACCCTGGGGGCACAGAGGAGCTACGAGCAGTACTTC. Translating gives CATLGAQRSYEQYF.

The CDR3 DNA is TGTGCCAGCAGCTACCCCCCCACTAGGGAGCTGTTTTTT. Its translation: CASSYPPTRELFF. The rearrangement links TRBV7-2 to TRBJ2-2; the D is unclear. The CDR3 covers 13 residues. The germline CDR1 and CDR2 sequences are SGHTA and FQGNSA. The V and J ends lost 4 bases and 9 bases respectively, with 12 bases between them.

The chain carries TRBV2 and TRBJ2-5, with D tentatively TRBD1 (6 bases). This CDR3 has 14 residues. Germline V gives CDR1 SNHLY, CDR2 FYNNEI. Trimming cost V 8 bases and J 5 bases, with 18 bases left between them. The CDR3 region is CASRRTVDSETQYF. CDR3 coding DNA: TGTGCCAGCCGACGGACAGTTGATTCGGAGACCCAGTACTTC.

The chain combines TRBV7-9 with TRBJ1-5, with TRBD1 matching 9 bases. The J segment lost 7 bases and the V segment lost 5 bases, leaving 6 bases of the junction unmatched. The CDR3 has 14 residues. Germline CDR1 reads SEHNR; CDR2 reads FQNEAQ (reference sequence). DNA for the CDR3: TGTGCCAGCAGCCCTGGGACAGGGAGCCAGCCCCAGCATTTT. Translated: CASSPGTGSQPQHF.

There are a few counts of this clonotype. The chain couples TRBV11-1 to TRBJ2-3; D not certain. The CDR3 is 12 residues long. Germline CDR1 reads SGHAT; CDR2 reads FQDESV (reference sequence). V was trimmed by 5 bases and J by 6 bases, leaving 9 bases between them. CDR3 sequence: CASSKPRDTQYF. CDR3 coding DNA: TGTGCCAGCAGCAAGCCGCGCGATACGCAGTATTTT.

The chain employs TRBV20-1 and TRBJ2-7, with no clear D. Germline V gene lookup returns CDR1 DFQATT and CDR2 SNEGSKA (reference sequence). Trimming took off 2 bases at V and 6 bases at J, with 17 bases between the two ends. The CDR3 spans 14 residues. CDR3 nucleotide sequence: TGCAGTGCTAGACTTTCTCCGGTCCGGGTCGAGCAGTACTTC. Protein product: CSARLSPVRVEQYF.